One sample yielded the 26 T cell receptor beta chains listed below, sequenced in a study of blood T cells in healthy people across ages. The authors ran a second PCR of roughly 6 to 12 cycles using a sample-barcoded 5' primer and a J-beta primer mix. TCRdb reanalysed the 5' RACE reads using MiXCR and keeps one entry per CDR3 protein. The sample records about 1.4 million distinct CDR3 sequences, approximately 63% being singletons. Material: blood. Source of these receptors: a man aged 18 to 35 in good health.

Here the CDR3 DNA reads TGCGCCAGCAGCCACCGGGACGCTAGCACAGATACGCAGTATTTT. It specifies CASSHRDASTDTQYF. V gene TRBV4-1 combines with J gene TRBJ2-3; D is tentatively TRBD1 or TRBD2 (5 bases each). This CDR3 spans 15 amino acids. Germline CDR1 MGHRA, CDR2 YSYEKL. Trimming stripped 3 bases from V and 0 bases from J, with 10 bases between.

V gene TRBV12-3 or TRBV12-4 combines with J gene TRBJ2-2, with D perhaps TRBD2 (5 bases). The CDR3 runs 16 residues. Trimming removed 9 bases at V and 4 bases at J, with 21 bases between. This CDR3 is CASESFEGSSTGELFF. In DNA form, the CDR3 reads TGTGCCAGTGAAAGTTTTGAGGGATCTTCCACCGGGGAGCTGTTTTTT.

On this clonotype: One junction end disagrees with the germline gene, perhaps due to a read error. The gene calls are TRBV9 and TRBJ2-3; 10 bases line up with TRBD2. CDR3 size: 13 residues. In germline, CDR1 is SGDLS, CDR2 YYNGEE. The DNA for the CDR3 is TGTGTCAGCAGCCCTGGGACTAGCGAGAGGGAGTATTTT. Protein: CVSSPGTSEREYF.

The chain couples TRBV4-1 to TRBJ2-7, with D tentatively TRBD1 or TRBD2 (5 bases each). Germline assignment: CDR1 MGHRA and CDR2 YSYEKL. V was clipped by 4 bases and J by 2 bases, with 15 bases between them. The CDR3 is 15 residues long. The DNA for the CDR3 is TGCGCCAGCAGCCCCTCGGTGGGGGTAGCCTACGAGCAGTACTTC. Encoded protein: CASSPSVGVAYEQYF.

This chain links TRBV27 with TRBJ2-3; TRBD1 might be the D (5 bases). This CDR3 contains 15 residues. Germline V gives CDR1 MNHEY, CDR2 SMNVEV (reference sequence). Between the trimmed V and J ends, which lost 7 bases and 2 bases, there was a span of 16 bases. Here the CDR3 reads CASTQNAGLTDTQYF. CDR3 nucleotides: TGTGCCAGCACCCAAAATGCAGGGCTCACAGATACGCAGTATTTT.

Details on this clonotype: An end of the junction does not agree with germline; a read error may underlie this. The rearrangement uses TRBV5-1 and TRBJ1-1; the match to TRBD1 covers 7 bases. The CDR3 covers 11 residues. Germline CDR1 and CDR2: SGHRS and YFSETQ. The CDR3 protein is CASSSTGEAFF. The CDR3 nucleotides are TGTGCCAGCAGCTCGACAGGGGAAGCTTTCTTT.

The rearrangement uses TRBV7-2 and TRBJ2-3; no clear D. Germline CDR1 is SGHTA and CDR2 is FQGNSA. The CDR3 covers 14 residues. Deletions cut 4 bases from V and 1 base from J, with 9 bases between. In DNA form, the CDR3 reads TGTGCCAGCAGCTGGGGTGGGGGCACAGATACGCAGTATTTT. Translating it yields CASSWGGGTDTQYF.

CDR3: CASSPLGTGDQPQHF. The CDR3 DNA follows: TGTGCCAGCTCACCATTAGGGACAGGGGATCAGCCCCAGCATTTT. V usage is TRBV18 and J usage is TRBJ1-5; 10 bases map to TRBD1. The CDR3 sequence is 15 residues long. Germline trimming cut 2 bases from V and 5 bases from J; bases unmatched to any gene: 3. Per germline, CDR1 KGHSH and CDR2 LQKENI.

As concerns this clonotype: At one end the junction does not follow the germline gene, possibly because of a read error. The CDR3 spells CASRSLAGRVGELFF. The CDR3 DNA reads TGTGCCAGCAGGAGTCTAGCGGGTAGAGTCGGGGAGCTGTTCTTC. This chain joins TRBV2 and TRBJ2-1; 8 bases align to TRBD2. Germline V gives CDR1 SNHLY, CDR2 FYNNEI. The CDR3 is 15 amino acids.

This clonotype appeared a few times. V is TRBV20-1 and J is TRBJ2-4; TRBD2 agrees at 10 bases. V lost 2 bases to trimming and J lost 8 bases; unmatched junction nucleotides: 3. Germline V gives CDR1 DFQATT, CDR2 SNEGSKA (reference sequence). The CDR3 is made up of 13 amino acids. The CDR3: CSARTSGEYIQYF. For the CDR3, the DNA is TGCAGTGCTAGAACTAGCGGGGAGTACATTCAGTACTTC.

The CDR3 reads CASSRAGTSPKNEQFF. In DNA, the CDR3 is TGTGCCAGCAGCCGAGCCGGGACTAGCCCCAAAAATGAGCAGTTCTTC. The rearrangement joins TRBV3-1 to TRBJ2-1, with TRBD2 matching 9 bases. The CDR3 covers 16 residues. The V and J ends lost 4 bases and 7 bases, in that order; junction bases with no gene match: 11. The germline V gene encodes CDR1 LGHDT and CDR2 YNNKEL (reference sequence).

The chain links TRBV12-3 or TRBV12-4 to TRBJ2-7; possible D gene TRBD2, 6 bases. The ends were cut back, 5 bases at V and 0 bases at J, with 17 bases in the middle. The CDR3 is 16 residues long. CDR3 residues: CASSLPSRAGSYEQYF. Written as DNA, the CDR3 is TGTGCCAGCAGTCTACCCTCCAGAGCGGGCTCCTACGAGCAGTACTTC.

This clonotype was recorded a few times. The genes are TRBV27 and TRBJ2-5, with D perhaps TRBD2 (5 bases). Germline assignment: CDR1 MNHEY and CDR2 SMNVEV (reference sequence). Trimming took 0 bases from V and 5 from J, leaving 13 bases between them. This CDR3 region has 15 residues. CDR3 region: CASSLSYRGWETQYF. In nucleotides, the CDR3 is TGTGCCAGCAGTTTATCTTATCGAGGGTGGGAGACCCAGTACTTC.

The genes are TRBV4-1 and TRBJ2-3; TRBD2 might be the D (5 bases). The CDR3 is made up of 15 amino acids. Trimming took 2 bases from V and 2 from J, leaving 11 bases between them. Germline V gives CDR1 MGHRA, CDR2 YSYEKL. DNA of the CDR3: TGCGCCAGCAGCCAACAGACTACAAACACAGATACGCAGTATTTT. Its protein product is CASSQQTTNTDTQYF.

The chain recombines TRBV29-1 with TRBJ2-7, with D possibly TRBD2 on 5 matching bases. V lost 0 bases, J lost 3 bases, and 9 bases lay in between. From germline, CDR1 is SQVTM and CDR2 ANQGSEA. This CDR3 region has 13 residues. CDR3: CSVEDPSSYEQYF. The CDR3 DNA follows: TGCAGCGTTGAAGATCCTAGCAGCTACGAGCAGTACTTC.

This chain connects TRBV15 to TRBJ2-1, with D unresolved. The germline V and J ends were trimmed by 3 bases and 4 bases, with 10 bases remaining between them. CDR1 and CDR2 from the germline V gene are LNHNV and YYDKDF (reference sequence). This CDR3 is built from 14 residues. This CDR3 reads CATSRGTMYNEQFF. In nucleotides, the CDR3 is TGTGCCACCAGCAGGGGAACCATGTACAATGAGCAGTTCTTC. The full variable domain, with the rest looked up from reference TRBV15 and TRBJ2-1, is DAMVIQNPRYQVTQFGKPVTLSCSQTLNHNVMYWYQQKSSQAPKLLFHYYDKDFNNEADTPDNFQSRRPNTSFCFLDIRSPGLGDTAMYLCATSRGTMYNEQFFGPGTRLTVL.

The V call is TRBV20-1, the J call TRBJ1-4, with D uncertain. The CDR3 extends over 12 amino acids. Germline CDR1 DFQATT, CDR2 SNEGSKA (reference sequence). Trimming shortened V by 1 base and J by 6 bases, and 6 bases separated the two germline ends. The CDR3 DNA follows: TGCAGTGCTAGAGCGGGAGATGAAAAACTGTTTTTT. Translation gives CSARAGDEKLFF.

The chain joins TRBV28 to TRBJ1-6, with D perhaps matching TRBD1 (6 bases). V was cut by 7 bases and J by 7 bases, with 11 bases left in between. The germline V gene encodes CDR1 MDHEN and CDR2 SYDVKM. The CDR3 is 13 amino acids. The CDR3: CASKTGRNSPLHF. The CDR3 DNA reads as TGTGCCAGCAAAACAGGGAGAAATTCACCCCTCCACTTT. Based on the CDR3 plus reference TRBV28 and TRBJ1-6, the full variable domain is DVKVTQSSRYLVKRTGEKVFLECVQDMDHENMFWYRQDPGLGLRLIYFSYDVKMKEKGDIPEGYSVSREKKERFSLILESASTNQTSMYLCASKTGRNSPLHFGNGTRLTVT.

This clonotype was seen a few times. This chain connects TRBV3-1 to TRBJ2-3, with D uncertain. CDR1 LGHDT and CDR2 YNNKEL come from the germline V gene (reference sequence). The CDR3 covers 14 residues. V dropped 1 base and J dropped 2 bases, with 7 bases sitting between them. The CDR3 sequence: CASSQVVATDTQYF. The CDR3 DNA reads as TGTGCCAGCAGCCAAGTTGTAGCCACAGATACGCAGTATTTT.

This chain connects TRBV6-6 to TRBJ2-5; a possible D gene is TRBD1 (6 bases). V lost 7 bases and J 0 bases, leaving 12 bases between the germline ends. CDR1 and CDR2 (germline): MNHNY, SVGAGI (reference sequence). This CDR3 contains 14 residues. The CDR3: CASKGGPNQETQYF. Here the CDR3 DNA reads TGTGCCAGCAAAGGGGGACCCAACCAAGAGACCCAGTACTTC.

This chain uses TRBV9 with TRBJ2-1; 8 nucleotides match TRBD2. J was trimmed by 6 bases and V by 0 bases; bases with no gene match: 2. The CDR3 contains 14 residues. The germline V gene has CDR1 SGDLS and CDR2 YYNGEE. The CDR3 sequence: CASSVVGLANEQFF. The CDR3, as DNA: TGTGCCAGCAGCGTAGTTGGACTAGCCAATGAGCAGTTCTTC. The variable domain in full, completed from reference TRBV9 and TRBJ2-1, reads DSGVTQTPKHLITATGQRVTLRCSPRSGDLSVYWYQQSLDQGLQFLIQYYNGEERAKGNILERFSAQQFPDLHSELNLSSLELGDSALYFCASSVVGLANEQFFGPGTRLTVL.

This chain uses TRBV7-9 with TRBJ1-1; possible D gene TRBD1, 5 bases. Germline CDR1 SEHNR, CDR2 FQNEAQ (reference sequence). The CDR3 has 12 residues. V was trimmed by 4 bases and J by 7 bases, leaving 10 bases between them. The CDR3 nucleotides read TGTGCCAGCAGCTGGGGGGGAGATGAAGCTTTCTTT. It yields the protein CASSWGGDEAFF.

The sample holds a few counts of this clonotype. The chain is built from TRBV7-9 and TRBJ2-5; 7 bases map to TRBD1. Germline CDR1 and CDR2: SEHNR and FQNEAQ (reference sequence). Trimming removed 8 bases from V and 1 base from J; junction bases left unmatched: 4. This CDR3 contains 13 residues. The CDR3 coding sequence is TGTGCCAGCCGCGACAGGGCCCAAGAGACCCAGTACTTC. Amino acid sequence: CASRDRAQETQYF.

The rearrangement joins TRBV28 to TRBJ2-3; no definite D call. This CDR3 is 15 amino acids long. V lost 8 bases and J lost 2, with 17 bases in between. Looked up from germline, CDR1 is MDHEN and CDR2 is SYDVKM. The CDR3 region has the DNA TGTGCCAGCCTTAATCCGGGCCTCCACACAGATACGCAGTATTTT. Protein sequence: CASLNPGLHTDTQYF.

The rearrangement uses TRBV6-6 and TRBJ2-5, with TRBD2 matching 12 bases. Germline lookup yields CDR1 MNHNY and CDR2 SVGAGI (reference sequence). V shed 5 bases and J 4 bases; nucleotides not matched to a gene: 8. This CDR3 is built from 16 residues. The CDR3 region is CASSNLAGGPPETQYF. DNA for the CDR3: TGTGCCAGCAGTAACCTAGCGGGAGGGCCCCCAGAGACCCAGTACTTC.

The V and J genes are TRBV20-1 and TRBJ2-7; D remains unclear. CDR3 length: 15 residues. CDR1 and CDR2 from the germline V gene are DFQATT and SNEGSKA (reference sequence). The germline V and J ends were trimmed by 7 bases and 2 bases, with 21 bases remaining between them. CDR3 nucleotide sequence: TGCAGTGGCAAGAGGATTACTTCGATCACCTACGAGCAGTACTTC. It is translated as CSGKRITSITYEQYF.